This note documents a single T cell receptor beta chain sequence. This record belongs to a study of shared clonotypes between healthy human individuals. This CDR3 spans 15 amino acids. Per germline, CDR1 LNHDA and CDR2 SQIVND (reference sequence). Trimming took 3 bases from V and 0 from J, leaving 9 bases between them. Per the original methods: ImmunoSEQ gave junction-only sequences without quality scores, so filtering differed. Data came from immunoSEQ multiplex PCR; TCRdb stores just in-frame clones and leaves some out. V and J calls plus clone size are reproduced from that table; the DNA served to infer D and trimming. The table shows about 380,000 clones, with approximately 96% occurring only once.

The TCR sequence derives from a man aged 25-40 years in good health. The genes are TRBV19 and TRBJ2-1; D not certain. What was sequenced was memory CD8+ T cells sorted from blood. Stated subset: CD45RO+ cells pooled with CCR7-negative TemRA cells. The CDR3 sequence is CASSINADSYNEQFF. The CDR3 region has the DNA TGTGCCAGTAGTATTAATGCTGACTCCTACAATGAGCAGTTCTTC.